The entry that follows covers one TCR beta chain sequence. The antigen remains undetermined. Focal radiation with ipilimumab CTLA-4 blockade was given to patients with chemo-refractory metastatic non-small-cell lung cancer. The entry originates in a study of radiotherapy plus CTLA-4 blockade in lung cancer. Study in general: There were objective responses in roughly 17% of patients, and more than 30% had disease control.

Some clones are missing from TCRdb's copy, which holds only in-frame ones; the method was immunoSEQ multiplex PCR. Among roughly 90,000 clones, around 81% were seen once, and the ten largest hold under 4.5%. Study findings and constraints: Following radiotherapy plus ipilimumab, tumor-derived TCR clones expanded in the blood.

The junction had 5 bases not matched to a gene; V was cut back by 4 bases and J by 3 bases. The germline gives CDR1 SQVTM, CDR2 ANQGSEA. This CDR3 contains 14 residues. The source material was peripheral blood, sampled from a patient treated with radiotherapy plus ipilimumab. The receptor's source is a human donor with non-small cell lung cancer who had a partial response to radiotherapy plus ipilimumab. Some clones in this sample may be carry-over from other donors' samples. The V call is TRBV29-1, the J call TRBJ1-5; 8 nucleotides match TRBD1. CDR3 residues: CSVASGGNNQPQHF. The CDR3 region has the DNA TGCAGCGTTGCATCAGGGGGCAACAATCAGCCCCAGCATTTT.